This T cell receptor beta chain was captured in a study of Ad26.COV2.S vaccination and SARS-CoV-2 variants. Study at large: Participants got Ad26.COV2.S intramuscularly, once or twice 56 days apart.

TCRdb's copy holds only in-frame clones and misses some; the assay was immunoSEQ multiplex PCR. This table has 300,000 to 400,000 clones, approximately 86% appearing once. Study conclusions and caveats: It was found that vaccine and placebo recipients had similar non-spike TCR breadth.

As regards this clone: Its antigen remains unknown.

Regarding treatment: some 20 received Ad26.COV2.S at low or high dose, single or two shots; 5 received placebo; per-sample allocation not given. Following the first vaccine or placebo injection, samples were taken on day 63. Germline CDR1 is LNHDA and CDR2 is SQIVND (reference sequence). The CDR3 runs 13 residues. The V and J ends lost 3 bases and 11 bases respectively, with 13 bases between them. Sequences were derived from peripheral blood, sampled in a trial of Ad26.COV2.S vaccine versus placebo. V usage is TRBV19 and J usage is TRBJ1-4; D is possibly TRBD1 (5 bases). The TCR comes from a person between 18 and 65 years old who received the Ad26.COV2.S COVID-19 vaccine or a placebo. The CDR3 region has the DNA TGTGCCAGTAGTATGGGGGGTTCGCGGAAACTGTTTTTT. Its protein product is CASSMGGSRKLFF.